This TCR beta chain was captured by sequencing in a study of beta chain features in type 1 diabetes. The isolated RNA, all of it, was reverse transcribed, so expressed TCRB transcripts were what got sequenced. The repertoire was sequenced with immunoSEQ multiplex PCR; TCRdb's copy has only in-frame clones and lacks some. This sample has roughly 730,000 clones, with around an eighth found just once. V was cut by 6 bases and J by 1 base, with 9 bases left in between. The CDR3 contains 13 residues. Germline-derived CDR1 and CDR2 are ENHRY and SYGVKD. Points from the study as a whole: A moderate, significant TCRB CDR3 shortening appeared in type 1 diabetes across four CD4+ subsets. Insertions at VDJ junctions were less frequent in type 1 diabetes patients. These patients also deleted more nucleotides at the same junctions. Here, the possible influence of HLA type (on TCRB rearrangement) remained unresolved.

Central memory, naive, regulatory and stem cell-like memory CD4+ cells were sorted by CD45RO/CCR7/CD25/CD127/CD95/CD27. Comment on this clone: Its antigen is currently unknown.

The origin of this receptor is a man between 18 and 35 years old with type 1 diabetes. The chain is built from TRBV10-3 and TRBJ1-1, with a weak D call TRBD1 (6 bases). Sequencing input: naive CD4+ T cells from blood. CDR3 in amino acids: CAISLTGNTEAFF. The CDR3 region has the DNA TGTGCCATCAGCCTGACAGGGAACACTGAAGCTTTCTTT.